This T cell receptor beta chain was obtained from a study of T cell changes during pregnancy in multiple sclerosis. Assay: immunoSEQ multiplex PCR; the TCRdb copy retains only in-frame clones and omits some. The sample consists of tens of thousands of clones, 80% to 95% of them appearing once. The germline V and J ends were trimmed by 8 bases and 5 bases, with 12 bases remaining between them. The CDR3 runs 12 residues. Germline loops: CDR1 SNHLY, CDR2 FYNNEI. The V and J genes are TRBV2 and TRBJ1-1; D uncertain. The sequences come from peripheral blood, collected in the second trimester of pregnancy. The TCR comes from a female donor in good health, enrolled as a control in a pregnancy study. CDR3 residues: CASAGGRTEAFF. Here the CDR3 DNA reads TGTGCCAGCGCGGGAGGGAGGACTGAAGCTTTCTTT.